The T cell receptor beta chain under discussion was sequenced for a study of cytomegalovirus exposure and HLA in healthy donors. Regarding the study as a whole: One variant, a missense change in DCLRE1C, was linked in a later analysis to TCR beta V- and J-gene trimming. Looking again later, the authors saw that most CMV-associated TCR beta chains seemed HLA-restricted.

Comments on this clone: Its antigen is unknown.

V was pared by 2 bases and J by 5 bases, with 9 bases between. The germline CDR1 and CDR2 sequences are MNHEY and SMNVEV (reference sequence). The CDR3 runs to 13 residues. PCR was performed using 60 Vbeta and 13 Jbeta primers. Original processing notes: Unique TCR beta chains totaled around 86 million in a later count, with around 11 million of them shared. Data came from immunoSEQ multiplex PCR; TCRdb stores just in-frame clones and leaves some out. That table supplies the V and J calls and clone size; D and trimming were determined from the DNA. Among over 200,000 clones listed, just under 85% were seen once.

The specimen sequenced was PBMCs. V usage is TRBV27 and J usage is TRBJ1-1; the D is unclear. The source is a woman aged 40 to 55 in good health and CMV-seronegative. The CDR3 reads CASSLVAQTEAFF. As DNA, the CDR3 is TGTGCCAGCAGTTTAGTGGCCCAGACTGAAGCTTTCTTT.